This TCR beta chain was sequenced during a study of vaccination effects on CD4 cells after COVID-19. Study findings and constraints: Clones that were induced by infection or by vaccine showed marked contraction late after vaccination.

This clone came up a few times. Its antigen is not identified. Germline V gives CDR1 GTSNPN, CDR2 SVGIG (reference sequence). The CDR3 has 12 amino acids. The V end lost 5 bases, the J end lost 7 bases, and 11 bases lay between the germline ends. It was after around eleven days of culture that CD4+ T cells were isolated. Two-dose vaccination with either BNT162b2 or mRNA-1273 was given to the participants. Produced via immunoSEQ multiplex PCR; TCRdb's table is partial and in-frame only. The sample holds 30,000 or so clones, around 70% seen once. This sample comprised CD4+ T cells from PBMCs cultured without peptide, obtained after COVID-19 vaccination. The source is a human donor who received a COVID-19 vaccine. This chain uses TRBV30 with TRBJ1-4; D unclear. CDR3 sequence (DNA): TGTGCCTGGGACAAATTGTCTGAAAAACTGTTTTTT. This translates into CAWDKLSEKLFF.